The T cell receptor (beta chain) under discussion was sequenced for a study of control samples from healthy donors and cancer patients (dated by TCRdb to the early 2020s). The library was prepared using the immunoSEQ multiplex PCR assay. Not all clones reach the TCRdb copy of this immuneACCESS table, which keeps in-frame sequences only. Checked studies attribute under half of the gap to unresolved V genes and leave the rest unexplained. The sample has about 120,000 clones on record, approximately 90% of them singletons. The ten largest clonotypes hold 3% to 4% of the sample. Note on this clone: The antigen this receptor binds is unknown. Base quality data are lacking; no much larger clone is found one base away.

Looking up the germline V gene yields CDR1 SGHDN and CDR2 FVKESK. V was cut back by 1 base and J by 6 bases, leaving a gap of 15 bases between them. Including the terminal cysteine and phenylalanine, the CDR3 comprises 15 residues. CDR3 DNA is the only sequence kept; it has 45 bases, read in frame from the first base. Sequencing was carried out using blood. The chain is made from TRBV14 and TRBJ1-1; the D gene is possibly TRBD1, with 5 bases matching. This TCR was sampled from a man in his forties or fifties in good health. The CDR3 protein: CASSQVGGPIPEAFF. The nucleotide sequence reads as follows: TGTGCCAGCAGCCAAGTGGGGGGTCCGATCCCTGAAGCTTTCTTT.